The clone carrying this T cell receptor beta chain was counted between two and nine times. V dropped 2 bases and J dropped 7 bases, with 12 bases sitting between them. The CDR3 has 14 residues. Germline assignment: CDR1 SGHRS and CDR2 YFSETQ. These data come from a study of T cells in Graves' hyperthyroidism and ophthalmopathy. What was amplified from RNA transcripts were TCR beta CDR3 regions. Initially, a first-round RT-PCR of the TCR CDR3 employed the HTBI primer set. TCRdb independently ran MiXCR on the multiplex PCR reads; one entry per CDR3 protein. The profile shows about 770,000 distinct CDR3 sequences, over 15% of them singletons.

Material for sequencing was blood. This chain connects TRBV5-1 to TRBJ2-2, with TRBD2 as a possible D gene (5 bases). The origin of this receptor is a woman aged 50 to 60 with Graves' hyperthyroidism that later progressed to Graves' ophthalmopathy. The chain's CDR3 is CASSFEGVNGELFF. The CDR3 coding sequence is TGCGCCAGCAGCTTCGAGGGCGTGAACGGGGAGCTGTTTTTT.